A single sample is the source of the 14 T cell receptor beta chains below, sequenced in a study of blood T cell repertoires in COVID-19. The data were produced by immunoSEQ multiplex PCR, yet TCRdb's version contains in-frame clones alone and is incomplete. The sample contains 250,000 or so clones, roughly 88% of which appear only once. The sample consisted of PBMCs or T cells enriched from blood (not recorded which). These TCRs come from a woman between 40 and 55 years old who had been exposed to COVID-19.

The rearrangement uses TRBV27 and TRBJ2-7; no reliable D call. CDR3 length equals 14 residues. The V and J ends lost 3 bases and 0 bases respectively, with 9 bases between them. Germline CDR1 MNHEY, CDR2 SMNVEV (reference sequence). The CDR3 DNA sequence: TGTGCCAGCAGTTTTAAAGAGAGCTCCTACGAGCAGTACTTC. Amino acids: CASSFKESSYEQYF.

The rearrangement uses TRBV7-3 and TRBJ1-2; TRBD1 might be the D (5 bases). The CDR3 is 17 amino acids. Germline CDR1 and CDR2: SGHTA and FQGTGA. The germline V and J ends were trimmed by 5 bases and 4 bases, with 23 bases remaining between them. CDR3 residues: CASSPRLGGFPSYGYTF. The CDR3 DNA reads TGTGCCAGCAGCCCCCGGTTGGGGGGTTTTCCCTCCTATGGCTACACCTTC.

The rearrangement uses TRBV4-2 and TRBJ2-1; TRBD1 is a possible D gene (6 bases). This CDR3 spans 17 amino acids. Germline CDR1 reads LGHNA; CDR2 reads YNFKEQ. V was pared by 5 bases and J by 8 bases, with 25 bases between. The CDR3 sequence: CASSTQLDSWGHDEQFF. The CDR3 DNA is TGTGCCAGCAGCACCCAACTCGACAGCTGGGGGCACGATGAGCAGTTCTTC.

The chain employs TRBV6-2 or TRBV6-3 and TRBJ2-1; weak D call: TRBD2 (7 bases). Germline V gives CDR1 MNHEY, CDR2 SVGEGT. CDR3 size: 17 residues. Trimming took 0 bases from V and 7 from J, leaving 19 bases between them. This CDR3 reads CASSYSVPGGLPNEQFF. CDR3 bases: TGTGCCAGCAGTTACTCGGTCCCGGGGGGCCTTCCTAATGAGCAGTTCTTC.

This chain links TRBV6-5 with TRBJ2-3; weak D call: TRBD1 (5 bases). Per the germline V gene, CDR1 is MNHEY and CDR2 is SVGAGI. Trimming cost V 7 bases and J 5 bases, with 16 bases left between them. The CDR3 spans 14 residues. The CDR3, as DNA: TGTGCCAGCATGCTCACAGGTACTAAAGATACGCAGTATTTT. Its protein product is CASMLTGTKDTQYF.

The chain joins TRBV18 to TRBJ1-3; D remains unclear. The CDR3 runs 16 residues. The germline CDR1 and CDR2 sequences are KGHSH and LQKENI. V shed 6 bases and J shed 4 bases, with 19 bases lying between them. CDR3 bases: TGTGCCAGCTCCCCAAGTGCAACGACTGTGGGAAACACCATATATTTT. Translated: CASSPSATTVGNTIYF.

The chain recombines TRBV2 with TRBJ1-1; D might be TRBD1 (6 bases). Trimming pared 3 bases from V and 0 bases from J, leaving 17 bases between. This CDR3 region has 17 residues. CDR1 SNHLY and CDR2 FYNNEI come from the germline V gene. The CDR3 spells CASSEIRGTIMNTEAFF. DNA for the CDR3: TGTGCCAGCAGTGAGATCAGGGGAACAATCATGAACACTGAAGCTTTCTTT.

CDR3 in amino acids: CAWSRGTSGTYNEQFF. CDR3 nucleotides: TGTGCCTGGAGTAGAGGGACTAGCGGGACTTACAATGAGCAGTTCTTC. The genes are TRBV30 and TRBJ2-1; 13 bases fit TRBD2. Germline CDR1 reads GTSNPN; CDR2 reads SVGIG (reference sequence). The CDR3 totals 16 residues. Trimming took 2 bases from V and 4 from J; bases not matched to a gene: 5.

J is TRBJ1-5 and V is TRBV7-2, with D possibly being TRBD1 (5 bases). This CDR3 contains 14 residues. V dropped 5 bases and J dropped 3 bases, with 11 bases sitting between them. The germline gives CDR1 SGHTA, CDR2 FQGNSA. This CDR3 is CASSQDRNNQPQHF. The CDR3 DNA reads as TGTGCCAGCAGCCAAGACAGAAACAATCAGCCCCAGCATTTT.

The genes are TRBV30 and TRBJ1-1; D unclear. This CDR3 is 11 amino acids long. The germline V and J ends were trimmed by 1 base and 6 bases, with 6 bases remaining between them. CDR1 is GTSNPN, CDR2 SVGIG, per germline (reference sequence). The CDR3: CAWSDAAEAFF. DNA of the CDR3: TGTGCCTGGAGTGACGCGGCTGAAGCTTTCTTT.

V and J are TRBV6-6 and TRBJ1-1; a weak D match, TRBD1 (5 bases). The germline V and J ends were trimmed by 7 bases and 5 bases, with 14 bases remaining between them. CDR1 and CDR2 from the germline V gene are MNHNY and SVGAGI (reference sequence). This CDR3 region has 13 residues. CDR3 DNA: TGTGCCAGCAACAGGCTAACCGGGACTGAAGCTTTCTTT. It codes for CASNRLTGTEAFF.

The chain is built from TRBV28 and TRBJ2-7; the match to TRBD2 covers 9 bases. The CDR3 is made up of 14 amino acids. V trimming: 7 bases; J trimming: 2 bases; junction bases outside the gene matches: 6. Germline CDR1 is MDHEN and CDR2 is SYDVKM. The CDR3 sequence: CASTPSGVTYEQYF. In DNA, the CDR3 is TGTGCCAGCACCCCTAGCGGGGTCACCTACGAGCAGTACTTC.

CDR3 coding DNA: TGTGCCAGCAGTTTAGTAGTCCCGACAGGGTTGTCGATTATAGGCTACACCTTC. Translating it yields CASSLVVPTGLSIIGYTF. The chain joins TRBV28 to TRBJ1-2, with 7 bases matching TRBD1. In germline, CDR1 is MDHEN, CDR2 SYDVKM. The CDR3 spans 18 residues. V lost 2 bases, J lost 8 bases, and 20 bases stayed unmatched.

CDR3: CAWSVWRDRDEINTGELFF. CDR3 nucleotide sequence: TGTGCCTGGAGTGTATGGCGGGACAGGGACGAAATAAACACCGGGGAGCTGTTTTTT. The chain employs TRBV30 and TRBJ2-2; TRBD1 matches at 9 bases. The CDR3 runs 19 residues. Unmatched junction bases numbered 13, after V lost 0 bases and J lost 2 bases. Germline V gene data show CDR1 as GTSNPN and CDR2 as SVGIG (reference sequence).